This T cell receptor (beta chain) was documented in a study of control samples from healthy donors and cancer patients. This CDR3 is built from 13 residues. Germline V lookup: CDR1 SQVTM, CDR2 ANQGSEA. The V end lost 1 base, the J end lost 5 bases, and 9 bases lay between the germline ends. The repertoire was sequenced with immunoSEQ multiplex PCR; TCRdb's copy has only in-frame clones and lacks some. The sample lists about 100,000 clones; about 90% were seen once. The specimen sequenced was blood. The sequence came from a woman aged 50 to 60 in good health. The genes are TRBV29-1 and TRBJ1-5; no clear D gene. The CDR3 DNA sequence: TGCAGCGTTGAAGCGGCAGAGGATCAGCCCCAGCATTTT. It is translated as CSVEAAEDQPQHF.